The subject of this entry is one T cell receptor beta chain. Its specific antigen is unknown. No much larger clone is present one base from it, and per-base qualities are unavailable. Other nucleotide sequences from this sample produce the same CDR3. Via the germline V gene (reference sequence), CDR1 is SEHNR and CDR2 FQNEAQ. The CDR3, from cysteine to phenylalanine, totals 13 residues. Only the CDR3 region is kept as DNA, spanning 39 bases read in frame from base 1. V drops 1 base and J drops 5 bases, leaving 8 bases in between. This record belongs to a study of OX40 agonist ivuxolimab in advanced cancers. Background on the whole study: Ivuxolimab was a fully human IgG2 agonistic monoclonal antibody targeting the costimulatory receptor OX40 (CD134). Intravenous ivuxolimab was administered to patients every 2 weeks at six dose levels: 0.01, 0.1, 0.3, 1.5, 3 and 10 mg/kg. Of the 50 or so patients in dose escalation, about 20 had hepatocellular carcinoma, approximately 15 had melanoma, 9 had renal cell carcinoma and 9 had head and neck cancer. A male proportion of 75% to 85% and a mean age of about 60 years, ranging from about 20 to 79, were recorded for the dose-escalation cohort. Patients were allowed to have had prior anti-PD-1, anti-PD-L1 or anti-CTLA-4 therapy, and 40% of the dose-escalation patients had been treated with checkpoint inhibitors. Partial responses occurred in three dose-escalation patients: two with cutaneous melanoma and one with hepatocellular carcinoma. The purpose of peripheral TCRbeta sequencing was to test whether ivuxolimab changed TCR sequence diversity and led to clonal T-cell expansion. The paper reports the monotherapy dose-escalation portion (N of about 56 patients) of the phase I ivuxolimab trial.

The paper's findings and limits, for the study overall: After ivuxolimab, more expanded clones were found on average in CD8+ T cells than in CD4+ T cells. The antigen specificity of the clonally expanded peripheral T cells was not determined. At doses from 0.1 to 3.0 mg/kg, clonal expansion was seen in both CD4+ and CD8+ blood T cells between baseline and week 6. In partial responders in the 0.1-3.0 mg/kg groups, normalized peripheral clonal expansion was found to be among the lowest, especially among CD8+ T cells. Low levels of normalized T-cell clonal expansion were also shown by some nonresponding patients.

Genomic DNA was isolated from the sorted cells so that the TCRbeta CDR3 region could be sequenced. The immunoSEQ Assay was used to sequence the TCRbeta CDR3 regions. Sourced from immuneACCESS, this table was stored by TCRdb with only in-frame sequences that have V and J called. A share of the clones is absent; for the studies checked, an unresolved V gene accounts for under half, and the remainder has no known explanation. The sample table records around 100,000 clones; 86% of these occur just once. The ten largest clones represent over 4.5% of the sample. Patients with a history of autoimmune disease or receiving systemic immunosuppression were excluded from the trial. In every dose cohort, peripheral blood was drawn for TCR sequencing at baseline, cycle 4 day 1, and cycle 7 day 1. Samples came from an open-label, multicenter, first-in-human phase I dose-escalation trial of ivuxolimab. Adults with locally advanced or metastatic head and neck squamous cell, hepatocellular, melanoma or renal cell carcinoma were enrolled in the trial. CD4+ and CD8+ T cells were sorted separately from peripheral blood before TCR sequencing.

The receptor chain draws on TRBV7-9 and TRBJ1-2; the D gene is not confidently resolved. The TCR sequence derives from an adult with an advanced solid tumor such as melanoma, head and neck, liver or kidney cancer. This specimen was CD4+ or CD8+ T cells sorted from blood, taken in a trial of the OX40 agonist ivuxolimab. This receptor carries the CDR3 CASSLGRLYGYTF. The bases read TGTGCCAGCAGCTTAGGCAGACTTTATGGCTACACCTTC.